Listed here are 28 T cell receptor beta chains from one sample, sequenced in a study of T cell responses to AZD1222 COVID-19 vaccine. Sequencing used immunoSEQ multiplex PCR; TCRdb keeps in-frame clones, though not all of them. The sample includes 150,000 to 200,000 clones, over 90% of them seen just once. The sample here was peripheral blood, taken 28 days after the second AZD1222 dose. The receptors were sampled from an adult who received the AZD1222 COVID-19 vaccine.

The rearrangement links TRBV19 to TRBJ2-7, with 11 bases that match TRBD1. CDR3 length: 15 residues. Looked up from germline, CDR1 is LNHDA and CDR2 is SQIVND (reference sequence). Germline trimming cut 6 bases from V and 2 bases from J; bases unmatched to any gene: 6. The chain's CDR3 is CASSAVGQGAYEQYF. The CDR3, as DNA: TGTGCCAGTAGCGCCGTGGGACAGGGGGCCTACGAGCAGTACTTC.

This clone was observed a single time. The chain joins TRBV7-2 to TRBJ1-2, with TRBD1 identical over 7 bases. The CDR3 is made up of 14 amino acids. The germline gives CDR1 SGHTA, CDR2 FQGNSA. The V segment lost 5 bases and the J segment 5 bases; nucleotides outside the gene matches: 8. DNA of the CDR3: TGTGCCAGCAGCCCGGCCCGACAGGGATATGGCTACACCTTC. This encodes CASSPARQGYGYTF.

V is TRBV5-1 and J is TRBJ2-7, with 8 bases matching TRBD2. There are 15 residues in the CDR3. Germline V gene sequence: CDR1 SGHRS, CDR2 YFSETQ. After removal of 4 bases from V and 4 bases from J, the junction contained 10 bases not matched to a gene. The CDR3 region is CASSPPSGRGYEQYF. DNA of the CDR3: TGCGCCAGCAGCCCCCCCAGCGGGAGAGGATACGAGCAGTACTTC.

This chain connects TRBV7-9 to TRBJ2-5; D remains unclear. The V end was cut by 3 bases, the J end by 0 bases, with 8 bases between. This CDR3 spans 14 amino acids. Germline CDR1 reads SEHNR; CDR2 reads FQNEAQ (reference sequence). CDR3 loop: CASSLDVYQETQYF. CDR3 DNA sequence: TGTGCCAGCAGCTTGGACGTTTACCAAGAGACCCAGTACTTC. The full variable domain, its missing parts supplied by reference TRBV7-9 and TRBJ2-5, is DTGVSQNPRHKITKRGQNVTFRCDPISEHNRLYWYRQTLGQGPEFLTYFQNEAQLEKSRLLSDRFSAERPKGSFSTLEIQRTEQGDSAMYLCASSLDVYQETQYFGPGTRLLVL.

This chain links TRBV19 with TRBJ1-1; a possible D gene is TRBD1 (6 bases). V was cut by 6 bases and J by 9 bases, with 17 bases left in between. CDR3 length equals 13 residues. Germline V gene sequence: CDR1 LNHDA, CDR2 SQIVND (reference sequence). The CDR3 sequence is CASRPPDSPKAFF. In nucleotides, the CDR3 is TGTGCCAGTAGACCCCCGGACAGCCCGAAAGCTTTCTTT.

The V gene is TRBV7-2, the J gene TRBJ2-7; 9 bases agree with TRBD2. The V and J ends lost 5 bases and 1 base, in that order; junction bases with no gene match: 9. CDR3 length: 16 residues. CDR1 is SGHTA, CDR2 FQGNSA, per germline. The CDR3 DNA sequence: TGTGCCAGCAGCCCAGGCGCGGGGGGGAAGTCCTACGAGCAGTACTTC. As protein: CASSPGAGGKSYEQYF.

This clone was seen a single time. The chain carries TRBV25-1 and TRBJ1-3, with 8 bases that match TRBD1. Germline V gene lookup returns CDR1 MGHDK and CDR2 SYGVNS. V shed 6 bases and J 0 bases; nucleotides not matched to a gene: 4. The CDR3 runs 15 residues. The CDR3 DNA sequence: TGTGCCAGCAGGGACAGGGCAAGCTCTGGAAACACCATATATTTT. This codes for CASRDRASSGNTIYF.

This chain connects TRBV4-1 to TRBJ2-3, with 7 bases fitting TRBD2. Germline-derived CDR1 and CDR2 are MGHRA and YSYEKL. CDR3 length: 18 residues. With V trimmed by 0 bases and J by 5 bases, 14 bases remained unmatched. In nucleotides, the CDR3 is TGCGCCAGCAGCCAAGATGCCGTCGGGGCGGGAGTGAAAGATACGCAGTATTTT. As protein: CASSQDAVGAGVKDTQYF.

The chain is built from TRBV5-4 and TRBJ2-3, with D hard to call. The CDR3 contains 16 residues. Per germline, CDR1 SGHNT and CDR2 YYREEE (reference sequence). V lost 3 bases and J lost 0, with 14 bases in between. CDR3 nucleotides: TGTGCCAGCAGCTCGGACGGCAGGCCTAGCACAGATACGCAGTATTTT. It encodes CASSSDGRPSTDTQYF.

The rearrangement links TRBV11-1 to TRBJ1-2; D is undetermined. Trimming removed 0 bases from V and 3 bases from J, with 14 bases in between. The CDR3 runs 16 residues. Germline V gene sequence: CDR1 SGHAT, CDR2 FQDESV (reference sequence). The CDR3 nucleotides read TGTGCCAGCAGCTTAGCGACGCGGGATTCGGACTATGGCTACACCTTC. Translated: CASSLATRDSDYGYTF.

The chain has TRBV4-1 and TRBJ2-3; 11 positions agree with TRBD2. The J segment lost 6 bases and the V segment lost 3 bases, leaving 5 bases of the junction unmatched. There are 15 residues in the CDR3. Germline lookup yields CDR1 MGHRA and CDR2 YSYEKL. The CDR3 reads CASSQATSGADTQYF. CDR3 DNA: TGCGCCAGCAGCCAGGCGACTAGCGGGGCCGATACGCAGTATTTT.

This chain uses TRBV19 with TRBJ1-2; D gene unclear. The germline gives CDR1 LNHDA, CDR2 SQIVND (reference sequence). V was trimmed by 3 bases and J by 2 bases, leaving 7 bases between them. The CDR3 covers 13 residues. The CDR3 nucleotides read TGTGCCAGTAGTATGGCCGGGAACTATGGCTACACCTTC. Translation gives CASSMAGNYGYTF.

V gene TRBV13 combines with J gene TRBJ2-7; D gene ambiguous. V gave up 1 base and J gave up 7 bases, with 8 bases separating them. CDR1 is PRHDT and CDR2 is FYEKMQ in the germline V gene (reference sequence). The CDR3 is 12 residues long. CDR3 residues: CASSLVAKEQYF. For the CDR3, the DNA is TGTGCCAGCAGCTTAGTTGCTAAGGAGCAGTACTTC.

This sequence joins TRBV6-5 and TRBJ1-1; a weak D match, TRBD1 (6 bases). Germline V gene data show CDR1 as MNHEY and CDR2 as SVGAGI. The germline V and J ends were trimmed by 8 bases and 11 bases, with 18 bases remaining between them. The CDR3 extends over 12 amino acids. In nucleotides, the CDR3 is TGTGCCAGCGCCGAAGGGGGGGTGGAGGCTTTCTTT. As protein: CASAEGGVEAFF.

The CDR3 protein is CASSRGKANEKLFF. DNA for the CDR3: TGTGCCAGCAGCCGGGGCAAGGCTAATGAAAAACTGTTTTTT. V gene TRBV5-5 combines with J gene TRBJ1-4; tentatively, D is TRBD1 (5 bases). V was shortened by 4 bases and J by 3 bases, with 10 bases between the two germline ends. The CDR3 is 14 amino acids. Germline V gene sequence: CDR1 SGHKS, CDR2 YYEKEE (reference sequence).

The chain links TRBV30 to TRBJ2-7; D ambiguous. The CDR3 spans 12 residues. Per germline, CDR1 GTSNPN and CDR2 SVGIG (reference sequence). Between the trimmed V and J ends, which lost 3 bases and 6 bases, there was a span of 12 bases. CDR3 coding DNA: TGTGCCTGGAGCCATAGCTTCTTCGAGCAGTACTTC. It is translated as CAWSHSFFEQYF.

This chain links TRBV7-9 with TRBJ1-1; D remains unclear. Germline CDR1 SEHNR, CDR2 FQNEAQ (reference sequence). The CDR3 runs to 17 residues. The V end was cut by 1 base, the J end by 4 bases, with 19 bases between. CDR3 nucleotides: TGTGCCAGCAGCTTAGGAAAAAGGACCCATTTCGGCACTGAAGCTTTCTTT. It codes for CASSLGKRTHFGTEAFF.

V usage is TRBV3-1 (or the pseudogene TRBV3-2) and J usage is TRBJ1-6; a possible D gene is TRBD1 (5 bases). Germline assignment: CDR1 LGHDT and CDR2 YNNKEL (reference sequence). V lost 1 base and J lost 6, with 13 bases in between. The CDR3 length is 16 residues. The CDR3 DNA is TGTGCCAGCAGCCAAGCCGACAGCCGTGGTAATTCACCCCTCCACTTT. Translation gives CASSQADSRGNSPLHF.

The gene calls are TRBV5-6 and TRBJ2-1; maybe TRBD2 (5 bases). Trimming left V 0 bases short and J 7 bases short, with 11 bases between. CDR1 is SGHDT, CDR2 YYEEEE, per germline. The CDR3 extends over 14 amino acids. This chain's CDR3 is CASSLAGFLNEQFF. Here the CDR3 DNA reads TGTGCCAGCAGCTTGGCGGGGTTTCTAAATGAGCAGTTCTTC.

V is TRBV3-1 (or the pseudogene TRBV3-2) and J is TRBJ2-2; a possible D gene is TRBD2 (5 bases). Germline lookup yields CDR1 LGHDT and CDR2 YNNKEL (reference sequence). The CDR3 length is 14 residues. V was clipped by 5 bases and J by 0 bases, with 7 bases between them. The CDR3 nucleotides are TGTGCCAGCAGCGAGGGTCCGAACACCGGGGAGCTGTTTTTT. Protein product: CASSEGPNTGELFF.

The CDR3 sequence: CSVEAATSGRDTGELFF. CDR3 in DNA: TGCAGCGTTGAAGCTGCCACTAGCGGTCGCGACACCGGGGAGCTGTTTTTT. The chain recombines TRBV29-1 with TRBJ2-2; 8 positions agree with TRBD2. There are 17 residues in the CDR3. The V gene's germline CDR1 is SQVTM and CDR2 ANQGSEA. V gave up 1 base and J gave up 3 bases; unmatched junction bases: 10.

The CDR3 sequence: CASSGATSNQPQHF. CDR3 DNA sequence: TGTGCCAGCTCGGGAGCTACGAGCAATCAGCCCCAGCATTTT. V usage is TRBV7-6 and J usage is TRBJ1-5; D unresolved. This CDR3 comprises 14 residues. Trimming took 8 bases from V and 1 from J, leaving 12 bases between them. Germline V gene data show CDR1 as SGHVS and CDR2 as FNYEAQ.

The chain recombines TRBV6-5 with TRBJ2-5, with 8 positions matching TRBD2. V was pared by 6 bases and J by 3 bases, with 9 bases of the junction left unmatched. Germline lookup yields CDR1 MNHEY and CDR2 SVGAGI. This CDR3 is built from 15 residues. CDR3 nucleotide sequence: TGTGCCAGCAGCAGCACCCCGGGGGGGGAAGAGACCCAGTACTTC. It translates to CASSSTPGGEETQYF.

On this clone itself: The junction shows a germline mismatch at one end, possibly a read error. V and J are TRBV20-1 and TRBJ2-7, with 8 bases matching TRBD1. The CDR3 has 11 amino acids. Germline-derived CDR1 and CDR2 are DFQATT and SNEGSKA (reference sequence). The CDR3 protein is CSARDRTGLNF. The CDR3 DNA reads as TGCAGTGCTAGAGACAGGACAGGGTTGAACTTC.

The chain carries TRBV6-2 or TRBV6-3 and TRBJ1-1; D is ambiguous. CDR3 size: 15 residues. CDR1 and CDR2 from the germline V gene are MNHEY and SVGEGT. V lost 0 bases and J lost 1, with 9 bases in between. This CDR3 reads CASSYSRGQNTEAFF. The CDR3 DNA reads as TGTGCCAGCAGTTACTCGAGAGGGCAGAACACTGAAGCTTTCTTT.

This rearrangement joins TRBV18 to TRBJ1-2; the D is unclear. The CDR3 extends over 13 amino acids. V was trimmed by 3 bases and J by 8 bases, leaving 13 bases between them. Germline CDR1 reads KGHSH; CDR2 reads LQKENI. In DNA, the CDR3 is TGTGCCAGCTCACCCGAGACCGGGAGAGGCTACACCTTC. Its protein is CASSPETGRGYTF.

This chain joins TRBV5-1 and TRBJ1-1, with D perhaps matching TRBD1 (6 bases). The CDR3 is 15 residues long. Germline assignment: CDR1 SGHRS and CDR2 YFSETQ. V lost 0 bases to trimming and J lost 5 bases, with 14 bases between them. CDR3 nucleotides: TGCGCCAGCAGCTTGGACAGGGAGTTAGTAACTGAAGCTTTCTTT. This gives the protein CASSLDRELVTEAFF.

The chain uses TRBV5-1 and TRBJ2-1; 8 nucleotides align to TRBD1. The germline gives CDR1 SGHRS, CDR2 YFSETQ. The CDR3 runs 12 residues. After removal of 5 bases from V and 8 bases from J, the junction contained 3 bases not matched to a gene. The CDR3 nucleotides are TGCGCCAGCAGACGGACAGGGTATGAGCAGTTCTTC. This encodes CASRRTGYEQFF.